These T cell receptor beta chains were read from a single sample in a study of Ad26.COV2.S vaccination and SARS-CoV-2 variants. The repertoire was sequenced with immunoSEQ multiplex PCR; TCRdb's copy has only in-frame clones and lacks some. The sample holds 330,000 or so clones, roughly 90% seen once. The specimen comprised peripheral blood, sampled in a trial of Ad26.COV2.S vaccine versus placebo. These receptor sequences come from a person between 18 and 60 years old who received the Ad26.COV2.S COVID-19 vaccine or a placebo. Each CDR3 is given with its conserved first and last residue. Each record gives: J gene, clone size, D gene, V gene, CDR3 protein, CDR3 DNA. The D gene is left open where the match is weak. The size entry is marked missing in some rows and otherwise reads once, few, many or a size class.

TRBJ2-2 | - | - | TRBV7-9 | CASSLQGSTGELFF | TGTGCCAGCAGCTTGCAGGGTAGCACCGGGGAGCTGTTTTTT
TRBJ2-1 | - | - | TRBV11-2 | CASSLETHPYNEQFF | TGTGCCAGCAGCTTAGAGACCCATCCCTACAATGAGCAGTTCTTC
TRBJ2-7 | - | TRBD1 | TRBV4-1 | CASSQEKVRTGDSYEQYF | TGCGCCAGCAGCCAAGAGAAAGTCAGGACAGGGGACTCCTACGAGCAGTACTTC
TRBJ1-2 | once | TRBD1 | TRBV7-9 | CAVNRGPNYGYTF | TGTGCCGTCAACAGGGGGCCCAACTATGGCTACACCTTC
TRBJ1-1 | - | TRBD1 | TRBV5-4 | CASSFGRDSMNTEAFF | TGTGCCAGCAGCTTCGGCCGGGACAGTATGAACACTGAAGCTTTCTTT
TRBJ1-2 | - | - | TRBV27 | CASSPLREEGRGGYTF | TGTGCCAGCAGTCCACTCCGAGAGGAGGGTCGGGGTGGCTACACCTTC
TRBJ2-3 | - | - | TRBV5-1 | CASRWAEFGSGGTDTQYF | TGCGCCAGCAGATGGGCCGAGTTTGGGTCAGGGGGGACAGATACGCAGTATTTT
TRBJ1-1 | - | - | TRBV2 | CASSEAGGNTEAFF | TGTGCCAGCAGTGAGGCGGGGGGGAACACTGAAGCTTTCTTT
TRBJ2-1 | - | TRBD2 | TRBV5-4 | CASSRKLTSGDNEQFF | TGTGCCAGCAGCCGGAAGTTGACTAGCGGGGACAATGAGCAGTTCTTC
TRBJ1-3 | - | TRBD1 | TRBV19 | CASGTGAKGNTIYF | TGTGCCAGTGGAACAGGGGCGAAGGGAAACACCATATATTTT
TRBJ2-7 | - | - | TRBV6-5 | CASSYEGGRGEQYF | TGTGCCAGCAGTTACGAGGGGGGACGGGGGGAGCAGTACTTC
TRBJ1-1 | - | - | TRBV19 | CASSMPSPDAFF | TGTGCCAGTAGTATGCCTTCCCCGGATGCTTTCTTT
TRBJ1-5 | - | - | TRBV6-5 | CASSSKGAQNQPQHF | TGTGCCAGCAGTTCCAAAGGGGCACAAAATCAGCCCCAGCATTTT
TRBJ1-5 | - | - | TRBV19 | CASSIPGQAYSNQPQHF | TGTGCCAGTAGTATTCCGGGCCAAGCTTATAGCAATCAGCCCCAGCATTTT
TRBJ2-2 | - | - | TRBV3-1/TRBV3-2 | CASWRANTGELFF | TGTGCCAGCTGGAGGGCGAACACCGGGGAGCTGTTTTTT